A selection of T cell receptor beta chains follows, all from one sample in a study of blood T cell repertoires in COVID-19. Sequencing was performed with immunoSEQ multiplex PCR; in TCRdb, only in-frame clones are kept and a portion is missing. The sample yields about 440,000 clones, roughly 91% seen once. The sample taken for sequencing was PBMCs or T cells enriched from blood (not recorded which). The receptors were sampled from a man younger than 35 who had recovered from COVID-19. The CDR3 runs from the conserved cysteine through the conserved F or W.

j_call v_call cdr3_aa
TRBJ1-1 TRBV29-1 CSVTIYDRTEAFF
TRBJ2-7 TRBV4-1 CASSQGTGTTPREQYF
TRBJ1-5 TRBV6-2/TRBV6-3 CASSYYSSNQPQHF
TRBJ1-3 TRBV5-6 CASSPGQGKAIYF
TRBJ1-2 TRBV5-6 CASSSDSNYGYTF
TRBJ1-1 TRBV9 CASSGGQAEDTEAFF
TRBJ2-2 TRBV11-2 CASSLIAVANTGELFF
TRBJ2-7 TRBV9 CASSVGLPSSGAYEQYF
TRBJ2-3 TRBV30 CAWSLTLAGSTDTQYF
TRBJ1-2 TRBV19 CASCLAQGGYGYTF
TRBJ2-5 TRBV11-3 CASSFDRGVQETQYF
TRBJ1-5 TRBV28 CASTRGSQPQHF
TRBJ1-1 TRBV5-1 CAVKVGDTEAFF
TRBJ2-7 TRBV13 CASSPTGGEQYF
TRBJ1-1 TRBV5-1 CASSLSGMNTEAFF
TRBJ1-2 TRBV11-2 CASSLAGTGGNYGYTF
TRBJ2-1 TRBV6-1 CASSERIAGGYGNEQFF
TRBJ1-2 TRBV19 CASSLDRGFYGYTF
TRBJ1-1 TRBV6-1 CASSEEGRGPLPRTEAFF
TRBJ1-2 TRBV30 CAWSGTNYGYTF
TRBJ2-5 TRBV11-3 CASGRLEGETQYF
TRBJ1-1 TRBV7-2 CASSPMGGNTEAFF
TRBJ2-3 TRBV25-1 CASSDGTGVQYF
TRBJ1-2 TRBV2 CASSEAGGGPPTF
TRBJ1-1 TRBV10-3 CAISAVWTGHNTEAFF
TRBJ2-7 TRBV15 CATSRVRTGNPTYEQYF
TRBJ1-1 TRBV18 CASSPVWGQGLAFF
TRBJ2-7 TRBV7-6 CASSLLGDSYEQYF
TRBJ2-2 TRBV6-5 CASSWRIAGELFF
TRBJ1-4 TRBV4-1 CASSPPPGQGQKLFF
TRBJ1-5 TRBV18 CASSPIPSETQHF
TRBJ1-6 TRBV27 CASRPAPGWNSPLHF
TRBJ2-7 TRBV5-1 CASSLGGAYGQYF
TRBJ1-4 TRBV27 CASSLSTGLSEKLFF
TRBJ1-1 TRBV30 CAGTGGTEAFF
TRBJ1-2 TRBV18 CASSPAGGTNYGYTF
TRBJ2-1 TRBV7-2 CASSLGLASYNEQFF
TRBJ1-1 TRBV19 CASRAGGPTLGTEAFF
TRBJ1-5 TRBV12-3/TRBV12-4 CASSLNDRPQHF
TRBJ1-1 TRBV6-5 CASSYPPGGVSTEAFF
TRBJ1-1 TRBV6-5 CASSSGQGSTEAFF